What follows describes a single T cell receptor (beta chain). Profiled with immunoSEQ multiplex PCR; TCRdb holds only in-frame clones, not every one. Of about 6,600 clones in the sample, around 67% are singletons; the top ten hold around 10%. This entry belongs to a study of immune cell composition in non-small cell lung cancer. The CDR3 contains 14 residues. Per the germline V gene, CDR1 is SGHRS and CDR2 is YFSETQ. Trimming stripped 4 bases from V and 0 bases from J, with 10 bases between. Normal lung was sampled as far from the tumour as possible, at least 3 cm. This sequence joins TRBV5-1 and TRBJ1-1, with no clear D. This receptor was taken from a human donor with non-small cell lung cancer. Sequencing input: non-adjacent lung tissue. CDR3 protein: CASSLLPMNTEAFF. CDR3 coding DNA: TGCGCCAGCAGCCTACTCCCCATGAACACTGAAGCTTTCTTT.